This T cell receptor beta chain was profiled in a study of blood T cell repertoires in COVID-19. Study details: Both acute and convalescent COVID-19 samples were obtained from the United States, Italy and Spain. Sources were T cells, B-cell-depleted T cells, or PBMCs; the material itself was cDNA or gDNA.

The CDR3 contains 16 residues. V lost 0 bases to trimming and J lost 2 bases, with 12 bases between them. CDR1 and CDR2 (germline): LGHNA, YSLEER. Original processing notes: Nucleated cell counts were estimated from reference gene primer amplification. This table comes from immunoSEQ multiplex PCR, and its TCRdb copy is limited to in-frame clones, with some not included. From that table come the V and J calls and clone size; the DNA was used to work out D and trimming. The sample has about 120,000 clones; about four fifths are singletons. This chain links TRBV4-3 with TRBJ2-3; TRBD2 might be the D (6 bases). The material sequenced was peripheral blood. The TCR originated in a woman of 80 years or more with acute or convalescent COVID-19. Here the CDR3 reads CASSQDSGPITDTQYF. The DNA for the CDR3 is TGCGCCAGCAGCCAAGATAGCGGTCCCATCACAGATACGCAGTATTTT.